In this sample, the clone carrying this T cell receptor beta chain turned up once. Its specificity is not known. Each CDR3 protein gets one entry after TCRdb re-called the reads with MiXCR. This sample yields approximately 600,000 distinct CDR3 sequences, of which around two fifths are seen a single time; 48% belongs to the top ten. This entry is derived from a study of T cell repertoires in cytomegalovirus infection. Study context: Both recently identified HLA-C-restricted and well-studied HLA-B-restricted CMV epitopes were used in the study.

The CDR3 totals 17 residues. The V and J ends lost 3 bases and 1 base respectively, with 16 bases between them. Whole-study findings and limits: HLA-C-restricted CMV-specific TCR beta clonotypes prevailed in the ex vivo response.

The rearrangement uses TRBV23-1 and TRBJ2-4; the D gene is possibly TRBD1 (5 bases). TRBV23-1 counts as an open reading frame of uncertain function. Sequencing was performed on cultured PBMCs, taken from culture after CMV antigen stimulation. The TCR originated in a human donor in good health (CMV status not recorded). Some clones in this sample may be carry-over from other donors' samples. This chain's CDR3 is CASSHPRQQYAKNIQYF. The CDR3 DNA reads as TGCGCCAGCAGTCACCCTCGACAGCAGTACGCCAAAAACATTCAGTACTTC.